This TCR beta chain stems from a study of CD8 T cells in ankylosing spondylitis. Whole-study results and caveats: Earlier studies detected some motif variants in reactive arthritis synovial fluid and blood. It was reported that disease-linked clones were significantly enriched in matched ankylosing spondylitis synovial fluid. Within peripheral blood, clones linked to disease were CD8+ and relatively rare. Blood from ankylosing spondylitis patients appeared to carry a characteristic roughly 8-variant TCR beta motif.

A quantitative 5'-RACE method, one with molecular barcodes, was used to make TCR beta libraries. MiXCR, run by TCRdb on the 5' RACE reads, gives a single entry per CDR3 protein. The sample lists just under 550,000 distinct CDR3 sequences, approximately 11% occurring once. This clonotype was found a few times. Its target is unknown. The CDR3 runs 16 residues. The junction had 10 bases not matched to a gene; V was cut back by 4 bases and J by 5 bases. Sequenced sample: blood, either unsorted or a sorted T cell fraction (not recorded which). The TCR originated in a male donor with ankylosing spondylitis. V and J are TRBV12-3 or TRBV12-4 and TRBJ1-2; 10 bases match TRBD1. DNA of the CDR3: TGTGCCAGCAGTTACGCCGTGGGACAGGGGTTTTATGGCTACACCTTC. Its protein is CASSYAVGQGFYGYTF.